This TCR beta chain is from a study of blood T cell repertoires in COVID-19. This table comes from immunoSEQ multiplex PCR, and its TCRdb copy is limited to in-frame clones, with some not included. This sample has around 270,000 clones, with roughly 80% found just once. Germline V gene sequence: CDR1 LNHDA, CDR2 SQIVND (reference sequence). The CDR3 is made up of 15 amino acids. V lost 5 bases and J 0 bases, leaving 11 bases between the germline ends. Seattle's cohort entered during active infection and was followed longitudinally. A single count supports this clone. The TCR originated in a person between 65 and 79 years old with COVID-19, enrolled during active disease. V gene TRBV19 combines with J gene TRBJ2-4; D is possibly TRBD2 (5 bases). Sequencing input: peripheral blood. CDR3 in DNA: TGTGCCAGTAGTTCTATCGAGGGAGCCAAAAACATTCAGTACTTC. Translating gives CASSSIEGAKNIQYF.